This TCR beta chain originates from a study of CXCR3-negative and CXCR3-positive naive CD8 T cells. Details on this clonotype: What it recognizes is unknown.

With UMI labels, 5' RACE was used to prepare the TRB cDNA libraries. Using the 5' RACE reads, TCRdb records one entry per CDR3 protein without DNA. This sample's table reports just under 65,000 distinct CDR3 sequences. Points from the study as a whole: The study found more hydrophobic TRB CDR3s in CXCR3-positive naive cells than in CXCR3-negative naive cells. Naive cells used TRBV-TRBJ genes in much the same way whether CXCR3-negative or CXCR3-positive; memory cells did not. TCR interaction strength was inferred from TRB CDR3 physicochemistry, as CD5 matched across naive subsets.

The CDR3 consists of 12 residues. Germline CDR1 is DFQATT and CDR2 is SNEGSKA (reference sequence). The receptor comes from a human donor in good health. Some clones in this sample may be carry-over from other donors' samples. This chain connects TRBV20-1 to TRBJ2-7; the D call of TRBD2 rests on TCRdb alone, since no DNA is present to check it. The specimen sequenced was naive CXCR3+ CD8+ T cells from blood. Subset denoted: CD45RO-CCR7+CD27+CD95- naive CD8+ T cells expressing CXCR3 (TNR3+). The CDR3 spells CSARIADYEQYF.